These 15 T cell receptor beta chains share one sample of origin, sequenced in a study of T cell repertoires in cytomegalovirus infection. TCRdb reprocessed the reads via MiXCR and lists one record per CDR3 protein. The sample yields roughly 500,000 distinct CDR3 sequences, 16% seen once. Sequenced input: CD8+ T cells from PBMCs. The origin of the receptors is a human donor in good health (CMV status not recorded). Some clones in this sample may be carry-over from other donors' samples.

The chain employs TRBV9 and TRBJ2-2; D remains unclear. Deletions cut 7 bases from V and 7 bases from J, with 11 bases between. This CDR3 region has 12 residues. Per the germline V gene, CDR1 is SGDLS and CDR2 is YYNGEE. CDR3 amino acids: CASEDVGGELFF. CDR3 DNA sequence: TGTGCCAGCGAGGACGTCGGCGGGGAGCTGTTTTTT. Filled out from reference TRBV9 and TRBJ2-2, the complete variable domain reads DSGVTQTPKHLITATGQRVTLRCSPRSGDLSVYWYQQSLDQGLQFLIQYYNGEERAKGNILERFSAQQFPDLHSELNLSSLELGDSALYFCASEDVGGELFFGEGSRLTVL.

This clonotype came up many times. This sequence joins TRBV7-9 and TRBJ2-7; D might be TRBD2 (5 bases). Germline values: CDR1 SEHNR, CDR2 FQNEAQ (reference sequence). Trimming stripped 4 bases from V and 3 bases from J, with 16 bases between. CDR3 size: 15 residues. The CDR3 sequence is CASSSDLDPVYEQYF. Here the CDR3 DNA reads TGTGCCAGCAGCTCGGACTTAGACCCCGTCTACGAGCAGTACTTC.

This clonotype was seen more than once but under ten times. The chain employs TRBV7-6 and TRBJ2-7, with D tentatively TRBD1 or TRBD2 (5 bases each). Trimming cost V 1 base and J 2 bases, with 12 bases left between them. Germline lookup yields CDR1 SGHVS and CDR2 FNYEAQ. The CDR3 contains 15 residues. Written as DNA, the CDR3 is TGTGCCAGCAGCTTAGATACTCCGGGGCCCTACGAGCAGTACTTC. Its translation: CASSLDTPGPYEQYF.

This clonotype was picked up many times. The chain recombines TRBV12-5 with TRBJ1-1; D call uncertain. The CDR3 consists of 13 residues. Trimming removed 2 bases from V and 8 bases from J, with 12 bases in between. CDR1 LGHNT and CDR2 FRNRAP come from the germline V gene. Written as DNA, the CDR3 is TGTGCTAGTGGTTTGAGTGACGGCAGAGAAGCTTTCTTT. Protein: CASGLSDGREAFF.

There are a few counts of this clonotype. Here the CDR3 reads CATRKTGTGTDTQYF. The CDR3 DNA reads as TGTGCCACCAGGAAGACAGGGACGGGCACAGATACGCAGTATTTT. This sequence joins TRBV15 and TRBJ2-3, with 7 bases fitting TRBD1. The CDR3 contains 15 residues. Trimming removed 6 bases from V and 1 base from J; junction bases left unmatched: 7. Germline V gene sequence: CDR1 LNHNV, CDR2 YYDKDF (reference sequence).

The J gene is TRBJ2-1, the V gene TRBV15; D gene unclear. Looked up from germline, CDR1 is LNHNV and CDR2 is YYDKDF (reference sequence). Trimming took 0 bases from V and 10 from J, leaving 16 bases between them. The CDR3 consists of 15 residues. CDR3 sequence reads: CATSREVGPRREQFF. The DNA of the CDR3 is TGTGCCACCAGCAGAGAAGTAGGCCCCCGTCGGGAGCAGTTCTTC.

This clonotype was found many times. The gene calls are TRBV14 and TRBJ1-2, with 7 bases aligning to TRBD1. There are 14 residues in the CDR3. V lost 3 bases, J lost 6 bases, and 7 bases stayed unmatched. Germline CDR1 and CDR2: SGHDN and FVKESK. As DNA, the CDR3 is TGTGCCAGCAGCCACATTAAGGGGGCCCATGGCTACACCTTC. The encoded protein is CASSHIKGAHGYTF.

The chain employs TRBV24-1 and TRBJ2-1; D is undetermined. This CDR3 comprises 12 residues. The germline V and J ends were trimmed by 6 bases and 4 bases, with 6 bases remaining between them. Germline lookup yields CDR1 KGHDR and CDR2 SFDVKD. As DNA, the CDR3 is TGTGCCACCAGTACGATTTACAATGAGCAGTTCTTC. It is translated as CATSTIYNEQFF.

This CDR3 is CASRRDRGRTGELFF. Here the CDR3 DNA reads TGTGCCAGCAGGAGGGACAGGGGGCGTACCGGGGAGCTGTTTTTT. The chain is built from TRBV27 and TRBJ2-2; 12 bases are a match to TRBD1. Germline V lookup: CDR1 MNHEY, CDR2 SMNVEV (reference sequence). The CDR3 has 15 amino acids. After removal of 6 bases from V and 5 bases from J, the junction contained 4 bases not matched to a gene.

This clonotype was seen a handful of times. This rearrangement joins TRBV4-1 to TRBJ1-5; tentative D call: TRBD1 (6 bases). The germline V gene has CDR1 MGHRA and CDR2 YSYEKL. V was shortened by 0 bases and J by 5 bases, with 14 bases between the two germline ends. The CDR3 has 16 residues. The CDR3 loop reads CASSQESGAHDQPQHF. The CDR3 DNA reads TGCGCCAGCAGCCAAGAATCAGGGGCACATGATCAGCCCCAGCATTTT.

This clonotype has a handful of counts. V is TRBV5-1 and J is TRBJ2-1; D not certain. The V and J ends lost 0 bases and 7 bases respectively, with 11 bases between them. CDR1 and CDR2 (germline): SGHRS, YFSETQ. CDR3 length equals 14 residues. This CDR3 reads CASSLALFGNEQFF. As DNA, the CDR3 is TGCGCCAGCAGCTTGGCCCTTTTCGGGAATGAGCAGTTCTTC.

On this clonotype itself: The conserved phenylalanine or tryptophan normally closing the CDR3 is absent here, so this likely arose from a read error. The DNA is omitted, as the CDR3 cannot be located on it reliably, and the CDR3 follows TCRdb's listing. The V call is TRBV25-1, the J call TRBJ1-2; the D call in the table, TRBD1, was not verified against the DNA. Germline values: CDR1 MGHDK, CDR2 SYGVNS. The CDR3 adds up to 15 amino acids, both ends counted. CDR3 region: CASSPQGGALGGYTL.

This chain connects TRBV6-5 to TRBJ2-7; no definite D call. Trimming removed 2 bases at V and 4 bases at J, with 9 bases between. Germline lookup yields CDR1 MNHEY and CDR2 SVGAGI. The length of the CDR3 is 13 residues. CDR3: CASSYRATYEQYF. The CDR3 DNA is TGTGCCAGCAGTTACAGGGCAACGTACGAGCAGTACTTC.

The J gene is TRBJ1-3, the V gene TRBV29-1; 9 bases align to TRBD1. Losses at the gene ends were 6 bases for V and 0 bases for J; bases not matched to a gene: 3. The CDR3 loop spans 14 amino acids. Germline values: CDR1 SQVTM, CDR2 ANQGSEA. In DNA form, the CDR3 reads TGCAGCGTCGGGACAGGGTACTCTGGAAACACCATATATTTT. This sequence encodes CSVGTGYSGNTIYF.

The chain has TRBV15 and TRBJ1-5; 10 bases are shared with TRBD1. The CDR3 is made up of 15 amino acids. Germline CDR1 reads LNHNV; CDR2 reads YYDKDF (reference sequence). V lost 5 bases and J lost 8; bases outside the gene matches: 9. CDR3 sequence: CATSPRQGATKPQHF. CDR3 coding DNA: TGTGCCACCAGCCCCCGACAGGGGGCCACTAAGCCCCAGCATTTT.